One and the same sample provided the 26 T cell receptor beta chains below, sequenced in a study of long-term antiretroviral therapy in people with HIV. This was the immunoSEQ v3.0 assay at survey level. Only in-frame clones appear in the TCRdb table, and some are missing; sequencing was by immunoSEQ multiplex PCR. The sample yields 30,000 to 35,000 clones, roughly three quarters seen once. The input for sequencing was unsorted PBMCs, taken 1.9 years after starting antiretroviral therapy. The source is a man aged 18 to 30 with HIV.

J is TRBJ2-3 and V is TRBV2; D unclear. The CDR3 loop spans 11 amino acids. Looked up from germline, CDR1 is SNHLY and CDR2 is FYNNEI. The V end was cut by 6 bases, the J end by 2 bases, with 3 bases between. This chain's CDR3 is CASSNTDTQYF. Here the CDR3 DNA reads TGTGCCAGCAGCAACACAGATACGCAGTATTTT.

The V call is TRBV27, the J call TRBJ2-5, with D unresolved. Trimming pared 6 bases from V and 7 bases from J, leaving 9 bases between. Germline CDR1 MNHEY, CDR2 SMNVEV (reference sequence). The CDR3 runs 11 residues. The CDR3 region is CASSRSGTQYF. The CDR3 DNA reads TGTGCCAGCAGCCGCTCGGGGACCCAGTACTTC.

The CDR3 protein is CASKVNTEAFF. CDR3 coding DNA: TGCGCCAGCAAGGTGAACACTGAAGCTTTCTTT. The rearrangement links TRBV10-2 to TRBJ1-1; D ambiguous. The CDR3 contains 11 residues. Germline values: CDR1 WSHSY, CDR2 SAAADI. V dropped 7 bases and J dropped 0 bases, with 3 bases sitting between them.

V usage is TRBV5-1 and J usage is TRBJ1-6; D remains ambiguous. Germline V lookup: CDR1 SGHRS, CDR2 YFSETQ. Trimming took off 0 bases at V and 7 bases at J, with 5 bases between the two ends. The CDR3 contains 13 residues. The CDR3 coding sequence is TGCGCCAGCAGCTTGGAAGAGAATTCACCCCTCCACTTT. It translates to CASSLEENSPLHF.

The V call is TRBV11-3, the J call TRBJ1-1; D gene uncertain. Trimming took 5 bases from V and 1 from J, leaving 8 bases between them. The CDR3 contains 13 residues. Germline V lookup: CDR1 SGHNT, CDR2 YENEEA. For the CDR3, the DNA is TGTGCCAGCAGCGCGGACCCGAACACTGAAGCTTTCTTT. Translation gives CASSADPNTEAFF.

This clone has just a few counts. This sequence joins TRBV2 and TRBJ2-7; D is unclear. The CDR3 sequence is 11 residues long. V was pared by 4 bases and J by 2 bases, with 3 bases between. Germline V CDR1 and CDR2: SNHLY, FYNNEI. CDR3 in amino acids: CASSAAYEQYV. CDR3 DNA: TGTGCCAGCAGTGCCGCCTACGAGCAGTACGTC.

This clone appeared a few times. This CDR3 reads CASSPYSGDNQPQHF. In DNA, the CDR3 is TGTGCCAGCTCACCATACTCAGGGGACAATCAGCCCCAGCATTTT. The chain uses TRBV18 and TRBJ1-5, with D maybe TRBD1 (6 bases). V was pared by 2 bases and J by 3 bases, with 11 bases between. The CDR3 has 15 residues. Germline-derived CDR1 and CDR2 are KGHSH and LQKENI.

This chain's CDR3 is CSARGLAGQFF. Written as DNA, the CDR3 is TGCAGTGCTAGAGGACTAGCGGGGCAGTTCTTC. The V and J genes are TRBV20-1 and TRBJ2-1, with 10 bases identical to TRBD2. This CDR3 contains 11 residues. V lost 1 base, J lost 12 bases, and 0 bases stayed unmatched. Germline V gene data show CDR1 as DFQATT and CDR2 as SNEGSKA (reference sequence).

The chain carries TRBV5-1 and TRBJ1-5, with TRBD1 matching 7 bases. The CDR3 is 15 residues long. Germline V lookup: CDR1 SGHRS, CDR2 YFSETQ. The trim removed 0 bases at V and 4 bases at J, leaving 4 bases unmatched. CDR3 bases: TGCGCCAGCAGCTTGGGACAGGGAGGAAATCAGCCCCAGCATTTT. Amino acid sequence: CASSLGQGGNQPQHF.

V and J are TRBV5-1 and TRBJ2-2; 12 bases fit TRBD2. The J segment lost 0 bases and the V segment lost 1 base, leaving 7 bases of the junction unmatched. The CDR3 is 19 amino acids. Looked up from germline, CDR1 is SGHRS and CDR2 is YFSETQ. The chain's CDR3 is CASSLFLAGGFANTGELFF. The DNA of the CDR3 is TGCGCCAGCAGCTTGTTTCTAGCGGGGGGGTTCGCGAACACCGGGGAGCTGTTTTTT.

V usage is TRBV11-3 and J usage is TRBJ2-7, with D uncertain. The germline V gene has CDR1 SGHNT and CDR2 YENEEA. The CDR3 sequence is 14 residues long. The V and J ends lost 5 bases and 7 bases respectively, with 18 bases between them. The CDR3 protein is CASSPYSLGGEQYF. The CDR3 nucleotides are TGTGCCAGCAGCCCCTACTCTCTGGGTGGAGAGCAGTACTTC. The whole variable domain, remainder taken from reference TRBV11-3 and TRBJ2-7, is EAGVVQSPRYKIIEKKQPVAFWCNPISGHNTLYWYLQNLGQGPELLIRYENEEAVDDSQLPKDRFSAERLKGVDSTLKIQPAELGDSAVYLCASSPYSLGGEQYFGPGTRLTVT.

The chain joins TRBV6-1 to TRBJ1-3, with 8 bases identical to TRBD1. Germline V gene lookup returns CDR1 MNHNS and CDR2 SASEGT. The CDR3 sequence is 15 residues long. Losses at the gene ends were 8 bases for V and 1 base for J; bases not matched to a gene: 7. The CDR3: CASRGQGLSGNTIYF. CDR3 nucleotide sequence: TGTGCCAGCCGTGGACAGGGTCTATCTGGAAACACCATATATTTT.

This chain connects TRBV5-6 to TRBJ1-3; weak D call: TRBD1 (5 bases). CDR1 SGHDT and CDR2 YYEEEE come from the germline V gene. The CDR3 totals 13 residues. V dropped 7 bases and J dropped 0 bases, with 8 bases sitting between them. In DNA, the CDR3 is TGTGCCAGCGGGGGGTACTCTGGAAACACCATATATTTT. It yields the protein CASGGYSGNTIYF. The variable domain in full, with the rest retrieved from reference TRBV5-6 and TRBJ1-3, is DAGVTQSPTHLIKTRGQQVTLRCSPKSGHDTVSWYQQALGQGPQFIFQYYEEEERQRGNFPDRFSGHQFPNYSSELNVNALLLGDSALYLCASGGYSGNTIYFGEGSWLTVV.

The CDR3 nucleotides are TGTGCCAGCAGTTCGGGACTAGCGGGGAGCACAGATACGCAGTATTTT. The encoded protein is CASSSGLAGSTDTQYF. The chain employs TRBV2 and TRBJ2-3; TRBD2 agrees at 13 bases. J was trimmed by 0 bases and V by 5 bases; bases with no gene match: 2. Germline CDR1 reads SNHLY; CDR2 reads FYNNEI. The CDR3 sequence is 16 residues long.

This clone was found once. Here the CDR3 DNA reads TGTGCCAGCAGTTACTCGTACAGAGATGGCTACACCTTC. Translation gives CASSYSYRDGYTF. The rearrangement links TRBV6-5 to TRBJ1-2, with D unresolved. The CDR3 is made up of 13 amino acids. Germline V gives CDR1 MNHEY, CDR2 SVGAGI. Trimming took off 0 bases at V and 6 bases at J, with 8 bases between the two ends.

For the CDR3, the DNA is TGTGCCAGCAGCGTAGAGATAGTCGCGAACACCGGGGAGCTGTTTTTT. Protein product: CASSVEIVANTGELFF. The genes are TRBV9 and TRBJ2-2; no clear D gene. The CDR3 has 16 amino acids. Germline CDR1 and CDR2: SGDLS and YYNGEE. V lost 0 bases, J lost 0 bases, and 9 bases lay in between.

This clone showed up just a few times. This CDR3 reads CASSLNTGELFF. In nucleotides, the CDR3 is TGTGCCAGCAGCCTGAACACCGGGGAGCTGTTTTTT. The chain is built from TRBV7-9 and TRBJ2-2, with D unclear. CDR1 and CDR2 (germline): SEHNR, FQNEAQ (reference sequence). CDR3 length: 12 amino acids. V was pared by 5 bases and J by 1 base, with 2 bases between.

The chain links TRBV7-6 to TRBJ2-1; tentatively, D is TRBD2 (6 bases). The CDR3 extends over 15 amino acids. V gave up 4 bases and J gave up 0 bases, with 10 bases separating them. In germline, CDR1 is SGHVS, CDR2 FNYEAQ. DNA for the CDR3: TGTGCCAGCAGCTCTTCGGGACTCTCCTACAATGAGCAGTTCTTC. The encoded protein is CASSSSGLSYNEQFF.

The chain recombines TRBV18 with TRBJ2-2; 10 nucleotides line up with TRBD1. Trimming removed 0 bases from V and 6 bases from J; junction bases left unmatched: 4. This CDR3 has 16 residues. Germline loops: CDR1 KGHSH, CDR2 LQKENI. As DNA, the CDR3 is TGTGCCAGCTCACCACCGGGACAGGGGCTCCCCGGGGAGCTGTTTTTT. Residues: CASSPPGQGLPGELFF.

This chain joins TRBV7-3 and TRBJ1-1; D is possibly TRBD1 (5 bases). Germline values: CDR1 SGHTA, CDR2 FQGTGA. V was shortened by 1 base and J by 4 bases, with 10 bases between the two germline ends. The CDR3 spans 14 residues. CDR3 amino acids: CASSLRGRITEAFF. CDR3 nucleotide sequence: TGTGCCAGCAGCTTAAGGGGACGTATCACTGAAGCTTTCTTT.

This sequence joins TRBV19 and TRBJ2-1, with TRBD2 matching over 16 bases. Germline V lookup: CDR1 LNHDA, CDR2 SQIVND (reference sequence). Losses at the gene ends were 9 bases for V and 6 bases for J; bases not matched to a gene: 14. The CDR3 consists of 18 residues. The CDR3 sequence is CASRGLAGGPPFVNEQFF. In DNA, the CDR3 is TGTGCCAGCCGGGGACTAGCGGGGGGGCCCCCGTTTGTCAATGAGCAGTTCTTC.

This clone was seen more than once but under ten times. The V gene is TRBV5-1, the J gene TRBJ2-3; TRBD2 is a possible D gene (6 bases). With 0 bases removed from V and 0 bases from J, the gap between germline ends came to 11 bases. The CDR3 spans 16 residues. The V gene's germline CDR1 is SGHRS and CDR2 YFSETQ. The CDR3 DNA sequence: TGCGCCAGCAGCTTGGTTGGCGGGGTTAGCACAGATACGCAGTATTTT. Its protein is CASSLVGGVSTDTQYF.

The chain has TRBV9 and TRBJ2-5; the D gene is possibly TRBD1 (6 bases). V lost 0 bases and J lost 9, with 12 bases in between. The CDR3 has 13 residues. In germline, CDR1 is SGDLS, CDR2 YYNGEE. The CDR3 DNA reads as TGTGCCAGCAGCGTAGCCCAGAAGGGGGCCCAGTACTTC. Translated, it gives CASSVAQKGAQYF.

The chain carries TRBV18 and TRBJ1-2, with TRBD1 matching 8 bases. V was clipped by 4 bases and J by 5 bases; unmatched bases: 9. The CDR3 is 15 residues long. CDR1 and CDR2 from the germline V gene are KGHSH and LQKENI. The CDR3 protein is CASSRGLDRDYGYTF. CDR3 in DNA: TGTGCCAGCTCACGGGGGTTGGACAGGGATTATGGCTACACCTTC. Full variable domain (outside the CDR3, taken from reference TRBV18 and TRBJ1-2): NAGVMQNPRHLVRRRGQEARLRCSPMKGHSHVYWYRQLPEEGLKFMVYLQKENIIDESGMPKERFSAEFPKEGPSILRIQQVVRGDSAAYFCASSRGLDRDYGYTFGSGTRLTVV.

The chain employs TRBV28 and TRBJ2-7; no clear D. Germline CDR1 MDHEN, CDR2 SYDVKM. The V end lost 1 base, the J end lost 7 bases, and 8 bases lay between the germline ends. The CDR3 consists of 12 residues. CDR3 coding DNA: TGTGCCAGCAGTTTATTCGTAGGGGAGCAGTACTTC. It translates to CASSLFVGEQYF. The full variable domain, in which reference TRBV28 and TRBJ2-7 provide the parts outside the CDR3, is DVKVTQSSRYLVKRTGEKVFLECVQDMDHENMFWYRQDPGLGLRLIYFSYDVKMKEKGDIPEGYSVSREKKERFSLILESASTNQTSMYLCASSLFVGEQYFGPGTRLTVT.

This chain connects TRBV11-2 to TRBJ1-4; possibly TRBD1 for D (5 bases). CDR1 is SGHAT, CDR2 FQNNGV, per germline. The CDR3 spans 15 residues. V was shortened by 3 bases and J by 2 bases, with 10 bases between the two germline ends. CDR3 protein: CASSLNRDTNEKLFF. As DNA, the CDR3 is TGTGCCAGCAGCTTGAATCGGGACACTAATGAAAAACTGTTTTTT.